This TCR beta chain was observed in a study of OX40 agonist ivuxolimab in advanced cancers. The study in broad terms: The costimulatory receptor OX40 (CD134) was targeted by ivuxolimab, a fully human IgG2 agonistic monoclonal antibody. Intravenous ivuxolimab was administered to patients every 2 weeks at six dose levels: 0.01, 0.1, 0.3, 1.5, 3 and 10 mg/kg. Among the roughly 54 dose-escalation patients, roughly 20 had hepatocellular carcinoma, approximately 15 melanoma, 9 renal cell carcinoma and 9 head and neck cancer. The dose-escalation cohort was 82.7% male with a mean age of about 58 years, ranging from about 20 to 80. Prior anti-PD-1, anti-PD-L1 or anti-CTLA-4 therapy was permitted, and 40% to 50% of dose-escalation patients had received checkpoint inhibitors. Partial responses were achieved by three dose-escalation patients, of whom one had hepatocellular carcinoma and two had cutaneous melanoma. The point of sequencing TCRbeta in the periphery was to test whether ivuxolimab changed TCR sequence diversity and drove clonal T-cell expansion. The monotherapy dose-escalation portion (N of about 50 patients) of the phase I ivuxolimab trial is reported in the paper. Study-wide findings and limitations: At doses of 0.1 to 3.0 mg/kg, clonal expansion of both CD4+ and CD8+ blood T cells was observed from baseline to week 6. In the 0.1-3.0 mg/kg groups, partial responders had among the lowest normalized peripheral clonal expansion, particularly in CD8+ T cells. After ivuxolimab, expanded clones were on average more numerous among CD8+ T cells than among CD4+ T cells. Low levels of normalized T-cell clonal expansion were also shown by some nonresponding patients. The antigen specificity of the peripheral T cells that underwent clonal expansion was not determined.

This clone was observed a handful of times. The clone's antigen remains unknown. Within one base of it there is no much larger clone, and no base qualities were kept. Patients with autoimmune disease history or receiving systemic immunosuppression were excluded from the trial. Peripheral blood for TCR sequencing was collected from all dose cohorts at baseline, on cycle 4 day 1, and on cycle 7 day 1. Samples came from an open-label, multicenter, first-in-human phase I dose-escalation trial of ivuxolimab. The trial enrolled adults with locally advanced or metastatic head and neck squamous cell, hepatocellular, melanoma or renal cell carcinoma. CD4+ and CD8+ T cells were sorted separately from peripheral blood before TCR sequencing. CDR1 and CDR2 were assigned from the germline V gene (reference sequence) as MNHEY and SMNVEV. From V the trimming removes 2 bases and from J it removes 5 bases, while the gene matches leave 5 bases of the junction unaccounted for. The cysteine opens and the phenylalanine closes a CDR3 of 15 amino acids. Here the CDR3 DNA is all that survives: 45 bases in frame from base 1.

Genomic DNA was isolated from the sorted cells so that the TCRbeta CDR3 region could be sequenced. The immunoSEQ Assay was used for sequencing of TCRbeta CDR3 regions. The source is immuneACCESS, and TCRdb retained only in-frame sequences with V and J called. Part of the clones is not carried over; for the studies checked, unresolved V genes explain less than half of this, and the remainder is unexplained. The sample records more than 20,000 clones, under 85% of which are singletons. Clones ranked in the top ten supply 15% to 25% of the sample. The chain links TRBV27 with TRBJ2-1; TRBD2 matches 8 bases in the middle. The TCR comes from an adult with an advanced solid tumor such as melanoma, head and neck, liver or kidney cancer. The sequenced sample was CD4+ or CD8+ T cells sorted from blood, obtained in a trial of the OX40 agonist ivuxolimab. The CDR3 reads as follows: CASSLGGSGDNEQFF. The DNA sequence follows: TGTGCCAGCAGTTTAGGGGGTAGCGGGGACAATGAGCAGTTCTTC.